The count of the clone carrying this T cell receptor beta chain is one. The CDR3 is made up of 11 amino acids. V gave up 4 bases and J gave up 10 bases, with 8 bases separating them. Germline loops: CDR1 SEHNR, CDR2 FQNEAQ (reference sequence). These data come from a study of cytomegalovirus exposure and HLA in healthy donors. On the study more broadly: In an earlier analysis, 90 million to 130 million unique TCR beta sequences were found from some 200 million T cells.

In the PCR, 60 Vbeta and 13 Jbeta primers were used. Clones were sequenced by immunoSEQ multiplex PCR, and TCRdb holds only the in-frame ones, with some missing. The sample contains 100,000 to 150,000 clones, roughly three quarters of which appear only once. The TCR was taken from a man aged 25 to 40 in good health and CMV-seropositive. J is TRBJ2-1 and V is TRBV7-9; unclear D gene. Sequencing was performed on PBMCs. CDR3 loop: CASSSLGEQFF. The CDR3 bases are TGTGCCAGCAGCTCACTCGGGGAGCAGTTCTTC.